This is a list of T cell receptor beta chains from one sample in a study of blood T cells in healthy people across ages. TCRdb re-derived calls from the 5' RACE reads in MiXCR, one entry per CDR3 protein. The repertoire holds approximately 800,000 distinct CDR3 sequences, with about 25% as singletons. These same data were also listed under a study on T cells of mothers and their children.

Source material: blood. The receptor set was obtained from a boy younger than 18 in good health. Both conserved end residues are part of each CDR3. D genes are given only for firm matches. Clone size is shown for a subset of rows, as once, few, many or a class of expanded clone.

j_gene: TRBJ2-5
abundance: few
d_gene: TRBD2
v_gene: TRBV20-1
CDR3aa: CSAGLAGGGEQYF
CDR3nt: TGCAGTGCCGGACTAGCGGGAGGCGGAGAGCAGTACTTC

j_gene: TRBJ2-5
abundance: few
d_gene: TRBD2
v_gene: TRBV24-1
CDR3aa: CATNDATSGGEAQYF
CDR3nt: TGTGCCACCAATGATGCGACTAGCGGAGGGGAGGCCCAGTACTTC

j_gene: TRBJ2-5
abundance: few
d_gene: -
v_gene: TRBV5-5
CDR3aa: CASSSDETQYF
CDR3nt: TGTGCCAGCAGCTCGGATGAGACCCAGTACTTC

j_gene: TRBJ2-3
abundance: -
d_gene: -
v_gene: TRBV5-1
CDR3aa: CAGSETDTQYF
CDR3nt: TGCGCCGGCAGCGAGACAGATACGCAGTATTTT

j_gene: TRBJ2-7
abundance: -
d_gene: -
v_gene: TRBV4-3
CDR3aa: CASSQDLMYEQYF
CDR3nt: TGCGCCAGCAGCCAAGATCTGATGTACGAGCAGTACTTC

j_gene: TRBJ2-5
abundance: -
d_gene: TRBD1
v_gene: TRBV5-1
CDR3aa: CASSPDRVDQETQYF
CDR3nt: TGCGCCAGCAGCCCCGACAGGGTTGACCAAGAGACCCAGTACTTC

j_gene: TRBJ2-1
abundance: -
d_gene: -
v_gene: TRBV5-4
CDR3aa: CASSLVPDSSYNEQFF
CDR3nt: TGTGCCAGCAGCTTGGTTCCGGACAGCTCCTACAATGAGCAGTTCTTC

j_gene: TRBJ2-1
abundance: -
d_gene: -
v_gene: TRBV29-1
CDR3aa: CSGRDWPDSSSYNEQFF
CDR3nt: TGCAGCGGCCGGGACTGGCCCGATTCAAGCTCCTACAATGAGCAGTTCTTC

j_gene: TRBJ2-1
abundance: few
d_gene: TRBD2
v_gene: TRBV29-1
CDR3aa: CSARSTSGGAGQFF
CDR3nt: TGCAGCGCTCGATCGACTAGCGGGGGGGCCGGGCAGTTCTTC

j_gene: TRBJ2-3
abundance: -
d_gene: -
v_gene: TRBV2
CDR3aa: CASGPSFYTDTQYF
CDR3nt: TGTGCCAGCGGTCCCAGTTTTTACACAGATACGCAGTATTTT

j_gene: TRBJ2-4
abundance: few
d_gene: -
v_gene: TRBV29-1
CDR3aa: CSVEGVVRTNIQYF
CDR3nt: TGCAGCGTTGAAGGAGTAGTTCGTACTAACATTCAGTACTTC

j_gene: TRBJ2-6
abundance: few
d_gene: -
v_gene: TRBV28
CDR3aa: CASSGGTGANVLTF
CDR3nt: TGTGCCAGCAGTGGGGGCACTGGGGCCAACGTCCTGACTTTC

j_gene: TRBJ2-5
abundance: -
d_gene: -
v_gene: TRBV29-1
CDR3aa: CSVVGGAHRTQYF
CDR3nt: TGCAGCGTTGTTGGGGGGGCCCACCGGACCCAGTACTTC

j_gene: TRBJ1-4
abundance: -
d_gene: TRBD1
v_gene: TRBV20-1
CDR3aa: CSARPDRVVTNEKLFF
CDR3nt: TGCAGTGCTAGGCCGGACAGGGTGGTGACTAATGAAAAACTGTTTTTT

j_gene: TRBJ1-3
abundance: -
d_gene: -
v_gene: TRBV27
CDR3aa: CASSSIFGDTIYF
CDR3nt: TGTGCCAGCAGTTCGATTTTTGGGGACACCATATATTTT

j_gene: TRBJ1-1
abundance: once
d_gene: -
v_gene: TRBV7-6
CDR3aa: CASRDPGATSKAFF
CDR3nt: TGTGCCAGCAGAGACCCAGGGGCCACCTCGAAAGCTTTCTTT

j_gene: TRBJ2-1
abundance: few
d_gene: -
v_gene: TRBV18
CDR3aa: CASSRGARNEQFF
CDR3nt: TGTGCCAGCTCCCGGGGGGCGCGCAATGAGCAGTTCTTC

j_gene: TRBJ1-1
abundance: -
d_gene: -
v_gene: TRBV6-2/TRBV6-3
CDR3aa: CASNVGGIYTEAFF
CDR3nt: TGTGCCAGCAATGTCGGTGGGATTTACACTGAAGCTTTCTTT

j_gene: TRBJ2-1
abundance: few
d_gene: -
v_gene: TRBV5-1
CDR3aa: CASSLVLAGYSYNEQFF
CDR3nt: TGCGCCAGCAGCTTGGTTTTGGCGGGCTACTCCTACAATGAGCAGTTCTTC

j_gene: TRBJ2-7
abundance: -
d_gene: TRBD1
v_gene: TRBV29-1
CDR3aa: CSVGTGYSYEQYF
CDR3nt: TGCAGCGTAGGGACAGGGTACTCCTACGAGCAGTACTTC